A single sample is the source of the 22 T cell receptor beta chains below, sequenced in a study of blood T cell repertoires in COVID-19. Measured with immunoSEQ multiplex PCR; TCRdb has only the in-frame clones, and not every one. Altogether fewer than 350,000 clones are present, approximately 80% being singletons, with the ten largest covering about 2.9%. Sequenced material: peripheral blood. These receptors all come from a woman aged 60 to 75 with active or convalescent COVID-19.

The chain couples TRBV9 to TRBJ2-1; possible D gene TRBD1, 5 bases. The ends were cut back, 0 bases at V and 4 bases at J, with 11 bases in the middle. CDR3 size: 15 residues. CDR1 is SGDLS, CDR2 YYNGEE, per germline. In nucleotides, the CDR3 is TGTGCCAGCAGCGTAGGTGGGGCACATTACAATGAGCAGTTCTTC. Encoded protein: CASSVGGAHYNEQFF.

J is TRBJ2-1 and V is TRBV6-5; TRBD2 aligns across 10 bases. CDR3 length equals 15 residues. CDR1 and CDR2 from the germline V gene are MNHEY and SVGAGI. Unmatched junction bases numbered 9, after V lost 7 bases and J lost 6 bases. The CDR3 loop reads CASTQSGGATNEQFF. The CDR3, as DNA: TGTGCCAGCACCCAAAGCGGGGGGGCTACCAATGAGCAGTTCTTC.

This rearrangement joins TRBV19 to TRBJ2-3; TRBD2 matches 8 bases. The CDR3 spans 16 residues. Germline V gene sequence: CDR1 LNHDA, CDR2 SQIVND (reference sequence). Unmatched junction bases numbered 10, after V lost 8 bases and J lost 0 bases. CDR3 sequence reads: CASAVGLGDSTDTQYF. The CDR3 region has the DNA TGTGCCAGTGCCGTGGGACTAGGGGATAGCACAGATACGCAGTATTTT.

V is TRBV7-6 and J is TRBJ1-4, with no clear D. V lost 6 bases, J lost 11 bases, and 10 bases lay in between. Germline loops: CDR1 SGHVS, CDR2 FNYEAQ. This CDR3 is built from 11 residues. CDR3 sequence reads: CASRSQEKLFF. CDR3 nucleotide sequence: TGTGCCAGCAGAAGCCAAGAGAAACTGTTTTTT.

This chain uses TRBV10-3 with TRBJ2-3; 13 bases line up with TRBD2. The ends lost 0 bases at V and 1 base at J; junction bases unmatched: 1. The length of the CDR3 is 17 residues. The germline V gene has CDR1 ENHRY and CDR2 SYGVKD. CDR3 DNA: TGTGCCATCAGTGAGTCTGGACTAGCGGGGGGCACAGATACGCAGTATTTT. It yields the protein CAISESGLAGGTDTQYF.

The chain carries TRBV7-8 and TRBJ2-3, with 9 bases aligning to TRBD2. The length of the CDR3 is 16 residues. The V gene's germline CDR1 is SGHVS and CDR2 FQNEAQ. The junction had 6 bases not matched to a gene; V was cut back by 2 bases and J by 3 bases. The CDR3 nucleotides are TGTGCCAGCAGCTTATCTGCGGGGGGGGGAACAGATACGCAGTATTTT. Amino acids: CASSLSAGGGTDTQYF.

The chain employs TRBV16 and TRBJ1-4; no clear D. In germline, CDR1 is KGHSY, CDR2 FQNENV. This CDR3 contains 14 residues. Trimming took off 2 bases at V and 8 bases at J, with 12 bases between the two ends. CDR3 DNA: TGTGCCAGCAGCCAAGACTACGTACGGGAAAAACTGTTTTTT. Its protein product is CASSQDYVREKLFF. The complete variable domain, with remaining parts taken from reference TRBV16 and TRBJ1-4, reads GEEVAQTPKHLVRGEGQKAKLYCAPIKGHSYVFWYQQVLKNEFKFLISFQNENVFDETGMPKERFSAKCLPNSPCSLEIQATKLEDSAVYFCASSQDYVREKLFFGSGTQLSVL.

The chain employs TRBV4-1 and TRBJ2-5; 8 bases are a match to TRBD2. Germline values: CDR1 MGHRA, CDR2 YSYEKL. The CDR3 sequence is 18 residues long. The V and J ends lost 0 bases and 4 bases, in that order; junction bases with no gene match: 13. CDR3: CASSQDIRGGILVETQYF. The CDR3 region has the DNA TGCGCCAGCAGCCAAGATATACGGGGGGGCATCTTGGTAGAGACCCAGTACTTC.

This chain uses TRBV29-1 with TRBJ2-1, with 9 bases that match TRBD2. V lost 1 base and J lost 5; bases outside the gene matches: 9. The CDR3 is made up of 16 amino acids. The germline CDR1 and CDR2 sequences are SQVTM and ANQGSEA. CDR3 in amino acids: CSVEGGLAGIHNEQFF. The CDR3 nucleotides are TGCAGCGTTGAAGGTGGTCTAGCGGGGATCCACAATGAGCAGTTCTTC.

The rearrangement uses TRBV4-1 and TRBJ1-1; 10 bases are shared with TRBD1. The CDR3 length is 15 residues. V lost 4 bases, J lost 1 base, and 3 bases stayed unmatched. CDR1 and CDR2 (germline): MGHRA, YSYEKL. The CDR3 bases are TGCGCCAGCAGCCTTAGGGACAGGGGGAACACTGAAGCTTTCTTT. Amino acid sequence: CASSLRDRGNTEAFF.

This rearrangement joins TRBV19 to TRBJ2-5, with 8 bases matching TRBD2. The CDR3 sequence is 13 residues long. Trimming took 6 bases from V and 5 from J; bases not matched to a gene: 5. CDR1 and CDR2 (germline): LNHDA, SQIVND (reference sequence). The CDR3 is CASRLPGGETQYF. DNA of the CDR3: TGTGCCAGTAGACTCCCGGGGGGGGAGACCCAGTACTTC.

This rearrangement joins TRBV4-2 to TRBJ2-3, with 8 nucleotides matching TRBD2. The CDR3 is 18 residues long. V lost 0 bases, J lost 0 bases, and 8 bases stayed unmatched. Germline V gene data show CDR1 as LGHNA and CDR2 as YNFKEQ. The CDR3 DNA reads TGTGCCAGCAGCCAAGATCTTGGATCTAGCGGGAGCACAGATACGCAGTATTTT. This sequence encodes CASSQDLGSSGSTDTQYF.

This clone was found a few times. The chain joins TRBV12-3 or TRBV12-4 to TRBJ1-1; D is undetermined. V dropped 7 bases and J dropped 4 bases, with 10 bases sitting between them. The CDR3 is made up of 12 amino acids. CDR3 residues: CASTRARTEAFF. The CDR3 bases are TGTGCCAGCACCCGAGCTCGCACTGAAGCTTTCTTT.

This clone is a singleton in its sample. The V gene is TRBV27, the J gene TRBJ2-6; no definite D call. The CDR3 covers 13 residues. The germline gives CDR1 MNHEY, CDR2 SMNVEV (reference sequence). Trimming pared 7 bases from V and 0 bases from J, leaving 4 bases between. The CDR3 spells CASTSSGANVLTF. The CDR3 DNA sequence: TGTGCCAGCACTTCCTCTGGGGCCAACGTCCTGACTTTC. Drawing the rest from reference TRBV27 and TRBJ2-6, the complete variable domain is EAQVTQNPRYLITVTGKKLTVTCSQNMNHEYMSWYRQDPGLGLRQIYYSMNVEVTDKGDVPEGYKVSRKEKRNFPLILESPSPNQTSLYFCASTSSGANVLTFGAGSRLTVL.

This clone occurred a few times. The chain uses TRBV12-3 or TRBV12-4 and TRBJ1-1, with D hard to call. The CDR3 is made up of 9 amino acids. V was trimmed by 5 bases and J by 11 bases, leaving 6 bases between them. The CDR3 protein is CASSAGAFF. The CDR3 DNA is TGTGCCAGCAGTGCAGGTGCTTTCTTT.

The genes are TRBV2 and TRBJ1-1, with D perhaps TRBD1 (5 bases). CDR1 is SNHLY, CDR2 FYNNEI, per germline. Trimming took off 3 bases at V and 1 base at J, with 18 bases between the two ends. CDR3 length: 17 residues. This chain's CDR3 is CASSDSSPGWTNTEAFF. The CDR3 DNA reads as TGTGCCAGCAGTGACAGCAGCCCAGGGTGGACGAACACTGAAGCTTTCTTT.

V usage is TRBV19 and J usage is TRBJ1-1, with TRBD1 matching over 8 bases. V shed 7 bases, J shed 0 bases, and the junction held 13 bases outside the gene matches. Germline CDR1 LNHDA, CDR2 SQIVND (reference sequence). The CDR3 consists of 17 residues. The CDR3, as DNA: TGTGCCAGTACCTTGGAGACCGGGACAGGCCTGAACACTGAAGCTTTCTTT. Translation: CASTLETGTGLNTEAFF.

The chain employs TRBV5-1 and TRBJ2-1; TRBD2 agrees at 10 bases. CDR3 length: 16 amino acids. Trimming removed 4 bases from V and 6 bases from J; junction bases left unmatched: 10. Germline V gene sequence: CDR1 SGHRS, CDR2 YFSETQ. The CDR3 nucleotides read TGCGCCAGCAGCCGGGCCCGAGCGGGGGGGCCCAATGAGCAGTTCTTC. Amino acid sequence: CASSRARAGGPNEQFF.

This rearrangement joins TRBV28 to TRBJ1-2, with 8 positions matching TRBD1. Trimming took 5 bases from V and 4 from J; bases not matched to a gene: 9. The CDR3 is 15 amino acids. Germline loops: CDR1 MDHEN, CDR2 SYDVKM. This CDR3 is CASSPQGVGRYGYTF. In DNA form, the CDR3 reads TGTGCCAGCAGTCCACAGGGGGTTGGGCGCTATGGCTACACCTTC.

The rearrangement links TRBV2 to TRBJ1-5, with 7 bases matching TRBD1. This CDR3 has 12 amino acids. Germline V gives CDR1 SNHLY, CDR2 FYNNEI. J was trimmed by 10 bases and V by 1 base; bases with no gene match: 1. The CDR3 coding sequence is TGTGCCAGCAGTGAAGGGGACAGCCCCCAGCATTTT. Translating it yields CASSEGDSPQHF. Full variable domain (missing parts from reference TRBV2 and TRBJ1-5): EPEVTQTPSHQVTQMGQEVILRCVPISNHLYFYWYRQILGQKVEFLVSFYNNEISEKSEIFDDQFSVERPDGSNFTLKIRSTKLEDSAMYFCASSEGDSPQHFGDGTRLSIL.

The V gene is TRBV5-4, the J gene TRBJ2-5, with D possibly being TRBD2 (5 bases). The germline CDR1 and CDR2 sequences are SGHNT and YYREEE (reference sequence). This CDR3 is built from 13 residues. Trimming left V 0 bases short and J 4 bases short, with 7 bases between. The CDR3 sequence is CASSLGTAETQYF. The CDR3 DNA follows: TGTGCCAGCAGCTTGGGGACTGCAGAGACCCAGTACTTC.

This clone was counted a few times. The CDR3 DNA follows: TGTGCCAGCAGTCCGATCAGGGGTTCTAGCACAGATACGCAGTATTTT. Residues: CASSPIRGSSTDTQYF. This rearrangement joins TRBV27 to TRBJ2-3; TRBD1 might be the D (6 bases). CDR3 length: 16 amino acids. The germline CDR1 and CDR2 sequences are MNHEY and SMNVEV (reference sequence). Trimming pared 5 bases from V and 0 bases from J, leaving 15 bases between.